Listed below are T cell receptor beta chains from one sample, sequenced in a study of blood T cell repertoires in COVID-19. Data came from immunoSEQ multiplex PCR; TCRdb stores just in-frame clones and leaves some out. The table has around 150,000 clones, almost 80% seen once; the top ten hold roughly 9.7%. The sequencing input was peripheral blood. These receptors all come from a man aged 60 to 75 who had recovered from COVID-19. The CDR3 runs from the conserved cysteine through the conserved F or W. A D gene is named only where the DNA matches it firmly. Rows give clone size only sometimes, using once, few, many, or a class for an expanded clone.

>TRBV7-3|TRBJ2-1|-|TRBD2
CASSPTGTSSYNEQFF
TGTGCCAGCAGCCCCACCGGGACTAGCTCTTACAATGAGCAGTTCTTC
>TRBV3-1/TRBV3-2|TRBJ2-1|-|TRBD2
CASSKRKGGRDTNEQFF
TGTGCCAGCAGCAAGAGAAAGGGCGGGAGAGATACAAATGAGCAGTTCTTC
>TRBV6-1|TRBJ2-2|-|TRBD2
CASSEVTSGNTGELFF
TGTGCCAGCAGTGAGGTTACTAGCGGAAACACCGGGGAGCTGTTTTTT
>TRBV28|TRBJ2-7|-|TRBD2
CASSLGLAVRYEQYF
TGTGCCAGCAGTTTGGGGCTAGCGGTCCGCTACGAGCAGTACTTC
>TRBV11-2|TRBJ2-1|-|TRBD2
CASSLDPGGDNEQFF
TGTGCCAGCAGCTTAGATCCGGGAGGGGACAATGAGCAGTTCTTC
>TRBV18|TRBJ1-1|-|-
CASSSTAPETEAFF
TGTGCCAGCTCATCGACAGCCCCGGAGACTGAAGCTTTCTTT
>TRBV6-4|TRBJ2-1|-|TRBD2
CASRTGLAVSYNEQFF
TGTGCCAGCAGGACGGGACTAGCGGTCTCCTACAATGAGCAGTTCTTC
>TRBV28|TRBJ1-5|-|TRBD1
CASSLTGTGGIVGNQPQHF
TGTGCCAGCAGTTTAACCGGGACAGGGGGAATTGTCGGCAATCAGCCCCAGCATTTT
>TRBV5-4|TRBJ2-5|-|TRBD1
CASSLGQGAGETQYF
TGTGCCAGCAGCTTGGGACAGGGGGCGGGGGAGACCCAGTACTTC
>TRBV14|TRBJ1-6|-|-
CASSQERTRRPLHF
TGTGCCAGCAGCCAAGAAAGGACCAGGAGGCCCCTCCACTTT
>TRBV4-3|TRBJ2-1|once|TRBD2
CASSQRTSGSRNEQFF
TGCGCCAGCAGCCAGAGGACTAGCGGGAGCCGTAATGAGCAGTTCTTC
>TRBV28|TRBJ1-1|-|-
CASSFHHRDTEAFF
TGTGCCAGCAGTTTCCATCACAGGGACACTGAAGCTTTCTTT
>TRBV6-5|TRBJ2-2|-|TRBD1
CASSYWGQGNTGELFF
TGTGCCAGCAGTTACTGGGGACAGGGAAACACCGGGGAGCTGTTTTTT
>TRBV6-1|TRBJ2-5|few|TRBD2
CASSEAAGTSGETQYF
TGTGCCAGCAGTGAAGCAGCCGGGACTAGCGGTGAGACCCAGTACTTC
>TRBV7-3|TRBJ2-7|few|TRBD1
CASSPGRGEQYF
TGTGCCAGCAGCCCCGGCAGGGGGGAGCAGTACTTC
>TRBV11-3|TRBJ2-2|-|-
CASSPGHLNTGELFF
TGTGCCAGCAGCCCCGGACACTTAAACACCGGGGAGCTGTTTTTT
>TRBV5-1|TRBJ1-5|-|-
CASSAGTNSNQPQHF
TGCGCCAGCAGCGCGGGGACGAATAGCAATCAGCCCCAGCATTTT
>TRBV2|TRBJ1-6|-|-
CASTGENSPLHF
TGTGCCAGCACAGGGGAGAATTCACCCCTCCACTTT
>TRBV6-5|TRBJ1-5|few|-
CASRGGGHNQPQHF
TGTGCCAGCAGGGGCGGGGGGCACAATCAGCCCCAGCATTTT
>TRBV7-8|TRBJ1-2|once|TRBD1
CASSTGGGWYGYTF
TGTGCCAGCAGCACAGGGGGGGGCTGGTATGGCTACACCTTC
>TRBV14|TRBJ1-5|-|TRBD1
CASSPYRGRNQPQHF
TGTGCCAGCAGCCCCTACAGGGGCCGGAATCAGCCCCAGCATTTT
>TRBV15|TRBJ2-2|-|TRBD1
CATSTRRQGSGGELFF
TGTGCCACCAGCACCCGAAGACAGGGTTCGGGCGGGGAGCTGTTTTTT
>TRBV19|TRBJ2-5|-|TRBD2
CASSMGGIQETQYF
TGTGCCAGTAGTATGGGGGGGATACAAGAGACCCAGTACTTC
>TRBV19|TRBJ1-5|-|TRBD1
CASTRDSSYQPQHF
TGTGCCAGTACCCGGGACAGTTCCTATCAGCCCCAGCATTTT
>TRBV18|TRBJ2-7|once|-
CASSPAGSPYEQYF
TGTGCCAGCTCCCCGGCAGGTTCCCCCTACGAGCAGTACTTC
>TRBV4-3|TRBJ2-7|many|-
CASSSDRFFEQYF
TGCGCCAGCAGCTCTGACAGGTTTTTCGAGCAGTACTTC
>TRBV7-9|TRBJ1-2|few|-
CASSRGGGYTF
TGTGCCAGCAGCCGAGGCGGAGGCTACACCTTC
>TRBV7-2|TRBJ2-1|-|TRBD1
CASTIVQGASEQFF
TGTGCCAGCACGATCGTCCAGGGGGCTTCTGAGCAGTTCTTC
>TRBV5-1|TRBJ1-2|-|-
CASSLARREDGYTF
TGCGCCAGCAGCTTGGCCCGCAGGGAGGATGGCTACACCTTC
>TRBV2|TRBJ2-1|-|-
CASSPGGGGYNEQFF
TGTGCCAGCAGCCCTGGGGGGGGCGGGTACAATGAGCAGTTCTTC
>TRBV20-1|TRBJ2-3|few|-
CSAFRGRTQYF
TGCAGTGCTTTTCGTGGGAGAACGCAGTATTTT
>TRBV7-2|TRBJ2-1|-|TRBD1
CASSLGQAFGEQFF
TGTGCCAGCAGCCTCGGACAGGCTTTCGGGGAGCAGTTCTTC
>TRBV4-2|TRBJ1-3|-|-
CASSATSLVSGNTIYF
TGTGCCAGCAGCGCTACTTCTCTAGTCTCTGGAAACACCATATATTTT
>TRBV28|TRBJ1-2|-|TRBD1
CASSRLTGVEGYTF
TGTGCCAGCAGCCGTCTCACAGGGGTCGAGGGCTACACCTTC
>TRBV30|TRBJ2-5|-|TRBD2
CAWSVRYGGRIQETQYF
TGTGCCTGGAGTGTAAGGTATGGCGGGAGAATCCAAGAGACCCAGTACTTC
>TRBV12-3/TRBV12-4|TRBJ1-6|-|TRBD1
CASNDRVNSPLHF
TGTGCCAGCAATGACAGGGTAAATTCACCCCTCCACTTT
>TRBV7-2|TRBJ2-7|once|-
CASSLGTYTSYEQYF
TGTGCCAGCAGCTTAGGCACATACACCTCCTACGAGCAGTACTTC